A single sample gave rise to the 10 T cell receptor beta chains below, sequenced in a study of vaccination effects on CD4 cells after COVID-19. No cognate antigen is known for these TCRs. Data came from immunoSEQ multiplex PCR; TCRdb stores just in-frame clones and leaves some out. The sample consists of about 38,000 clones, roughly 87% of them appearing once. Isolation of CD4+ T cells took place after less than twelve days of culture. The material was CD4+ T cells from PBMCs cultured without peptide, obtained before COVID-19 vaccination. The receptors were gathered from a human donor who received a COVID-19 vaccine.

The chain joins TRBV28 to TRBJ1-3; no firm D call. Germline V gene lookup returns CDR1 MDHEN and CDR2 SYDVKM. The ends were cut back, 2 bases at V and 2 bases at J, with 7 bases in the middle. This CDR3 contains 14 residues. The CDR3 DNA sequence: TGTGCCAGCAGTTTAGGAGGGACTGGAAACACCATATATTTT. Amino acid sequence: CASSLGGTGNTIYF.

The rearrangement uses TRBV9 and TRBJ2-2; no definite D call. The CDR3 consists of 14 residues. V lost 4 bases to trimming and J lost 3 bases, with 10 bases between them. Per germline, CDR1 SGDLS and CDR2 YYNGEE. The DNA of the CDR3 is TGTGCCAGCAGCCCTGGGCCCCACACCGGGGAGCTGTTTTTT. Its translation: CASSPGPHTGELFF.

This chain connects TRBV28 to TRBJ1-1; D is ambiguous. The V gene's germline CDR1 is MDHEN and CDR2 SYDVKM. This CDR3 region has 14 residues. V lost 4 bases, J lost 0 bases, and 9 bases lay in between. The CDR3 loop reads CASSSVSMNTEAFF. DNA of the CDR3: TGTGCCAGCAGTTCGGTCAGCATGAACACTGAAGCTTTCTTT.

The chain uses TRBV7-9 and TRBJ2-6; no reliable D call. Germline lookup yields CDR1 SEHNR and CDR2 FQNEAQ (reference sequence). The CDR3 covers 16 residues. Between the trimmed V and J ends, which lost 0 bases and 1 base, there was a span of 7 bases. This chain's CDR3 is CASSLAVGSGANVLTF. As DNA, the CDR3 is TGTGCCAGCAGCTTAGCTGTAGGGTCTGGGGCCAACGTCCTGACTTTC.

This chain joins TRBV4-1 and TRBJ2-5; D unclear. This CDR3 comprises 14 residues. Germline V lookup: CDR1 MGHRA, CDR2 YSYEKL. The V gene lost 0 bases and the J gene lost 5 bases, with 10 bases spanning the gap. The CDR3 sequence is CASSQDPFGETQYF. The CDR3 coding sequence is TGCGCCAGCAGCCAAGATCCCTTCGGGGAGACCCAGTACTTC.

The chain carries TRBV7-3 and TRBJ1-6; tentatively, D is TRBD1 (6 bases). The CDR3 is made up of 16 amino acids. Trimming left V 6 bases short and J 6 bases short, with 18 bases between. The germline CDR1 and CDR2 sequences are SGHTA and FQGTGA. The CDR3: CASSREGGVFNSPLHF. Here the CDR3 DNA reads TGTGCCAGCAGTCGCGAAGGGGGGGTGTTTAATTCACCCCTCCACTTT. Full variable domain (remainder filled in from reference TRBV7-3 and TRBJ1-6): GAGVSQTPSNKVTEKGKYVELRCDPISGHTALYWYRQSLGQGPEFLIYFQGTGAADDSGLPNDRFFAVRPEGSVSTLKIQRTERGDSAVYLCASSREGGVFNSPLHFGNGTRLTVT.

V usage is TRBV6-6 and J usage is TRBJ1-1; TRBD1 might be the D (6 bases). Germline lookup yields CDR1 MNHNY and CDR2 SVGAGI (reference sequence). Trimming removed 3 bases from V and 2 bases from J, with 16 bases in between. The CDR3 has 16 residues. CDR3 sequence reads: CASSYGLSGVNTEAFF. The CDR3 region has the DNA TGTGCCAGCAGTTATGGCTTGTCAGGGGTTAACACTGAAGCTTTCTTT.

This clone was detected once. The chain employs TRBV5-4 and TRBJ2-5; 7 nucleotides match TRBD1. V gave up 3 bases and J gave up 1 base; unmatched junction bases: 3. Germline CDR1 is SGHNT and CDR2 is YYREEE (reference sequence). The CDR3 is 14 residues long. As DNA, the CDR3 is TGTGCCAGCAGCTCGGGACAGACCCAAGAGACCCAGTACTTC. Amino acids: CASSSGQTQETQYF. Based on the CDR3 plus reference TRBV5-4 and TRBJ2-5, the full variable domain is ETGVTQSPTHLIKTRGQQVTLRCSSQSGHNTVSWYQQALGQGPQFIFQYYREEENGRGNFPPRFSGLQFPNYSSELNVNALELDDSALYLCASSSGQTQETQYFGPGTRLLVL.

CDR3 protein: CASRKKDRGNQPQHF. The CDR3 coding sequence is TGTGCCAGCAGGAAAAAAGACAGGGGGAATCAGCCCCAGCATTTT. This chain uses TRBV9 with TRBJ1-5, with 9 bases aligning to TRBD1. CDR3 length: 15 amino acids. Germline CDR1 SGDLS, CDR2 YYNGEE. The J segment lost 4 bases and the V segment lost 5 bases, leaving 7 bases of the junction unmatched. The full variable domain, in which reference TRBV9 and TRBJ1-5 provide the parts outside the CDR3, is DSGVTQTPKHLITATGQRVTLRCSPRSGDLSVYWYQQSLDQGLQFLIQYYNGEERAKGNILERFSAQQFPDLHSELNLSSLELGDSALYFCASRKKDRGNQPQHFGDGTRLSIL.

The V gene is TRBV9, the J gene TRBJ2-3, with TRBD2 matching 9 bases. Trimming removed 4 bases from V and 5 bases from J; junction bases left unmatched: 11. This CDR3 has 16 amino acids. The germline V gene has CDR1 SGDLS and CDR2 YYNGEE. The CDR3, as DNA: TGTGCCAGCAGCTCGCGCGAGGCGGGGGGGCGAGATACGCAGTATTTT. Translated, it gives CASSSREAGGRDTQYF.